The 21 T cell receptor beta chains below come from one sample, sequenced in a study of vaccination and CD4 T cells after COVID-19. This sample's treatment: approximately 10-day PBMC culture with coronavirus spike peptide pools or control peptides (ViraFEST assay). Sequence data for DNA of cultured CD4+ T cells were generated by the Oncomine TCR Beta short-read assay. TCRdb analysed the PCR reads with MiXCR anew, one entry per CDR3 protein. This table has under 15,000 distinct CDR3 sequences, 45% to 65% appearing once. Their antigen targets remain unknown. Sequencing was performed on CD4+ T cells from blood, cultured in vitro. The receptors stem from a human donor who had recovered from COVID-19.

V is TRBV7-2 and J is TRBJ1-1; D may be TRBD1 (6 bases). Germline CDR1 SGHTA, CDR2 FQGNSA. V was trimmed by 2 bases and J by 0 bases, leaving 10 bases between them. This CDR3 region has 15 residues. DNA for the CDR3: TGTGCCAGCAGCTTATCCGGGACAATGAACACTGAAGCTTTCTTT. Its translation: CASSLSGTMNTEAFF. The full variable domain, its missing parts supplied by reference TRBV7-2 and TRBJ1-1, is GAGVSQSPSNKVTEKGKDVELRCDPISGHTALYWYRQSLGQGLEFLIYFQGNSAPDKSGLPSDRFSAERTGGSVSTLTIQRTQQEDSAVYLCASSLSGTMNTEAFFGQGTRLTVV.

This CDR3 is CASSSLLAGTGEQYF. In DNA form, the CDR3 reads TGTGCCAGCAGCTCCCTACTAGCGGGGACTGGTGAGCAGTACTTC. This chain connects TRBV7-9 to TRBJ2-7, with 10 bases lining up with TRBD2. This CDR3 is 15 amino acids long. Germline V gene lookup returns CDR1 SEHNR and CDR2 FQNEAQ (reference sequence). V was pared by 4 bases and J by 7 bases, with 10 bases of the junction left unmatched.

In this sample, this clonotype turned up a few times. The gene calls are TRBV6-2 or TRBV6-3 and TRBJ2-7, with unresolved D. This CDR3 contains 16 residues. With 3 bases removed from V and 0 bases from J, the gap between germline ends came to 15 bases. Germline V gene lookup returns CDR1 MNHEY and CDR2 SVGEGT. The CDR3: CASSYRVSPISYEQYF. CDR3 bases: TGTGCCAGCAGTTATCGGGTCTCCCCCATCTCCTACGAGCAGTACTTC.

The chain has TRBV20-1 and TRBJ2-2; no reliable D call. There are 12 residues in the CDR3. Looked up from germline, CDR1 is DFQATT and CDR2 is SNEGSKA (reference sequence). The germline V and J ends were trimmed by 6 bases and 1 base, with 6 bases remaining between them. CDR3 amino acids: CSARENTGELFF. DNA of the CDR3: TGCAGTGCGCGAGAGAACACCGGGGAGCTGTTTTTT.

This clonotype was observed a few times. Written as DNA, the CDR3 is TGTGCCAGCAGCTCTCGAGACGAGCAGTACTTC. Amino acids: CASSSRDEQYF. The rearrangement links TRBV7-9 to TRBJ2-7; D is unresolved. The CDR3 totals 11 residues. The germline V gene encodes CDR1 SEHNR and CDR2 FQNEAQ (reference sequence). The germline V and J ends were trimmed by 4 bases and 5 bases, with 6 bases remaining between them.

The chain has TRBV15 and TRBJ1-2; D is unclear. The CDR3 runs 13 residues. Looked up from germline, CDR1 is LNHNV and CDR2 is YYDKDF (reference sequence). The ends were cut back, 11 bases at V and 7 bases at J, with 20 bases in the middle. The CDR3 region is CAARPGGEIGYTF. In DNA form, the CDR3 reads TGTGCCGCCCGCCCTGGCGGGGAAATTGGCTACACCTTC.

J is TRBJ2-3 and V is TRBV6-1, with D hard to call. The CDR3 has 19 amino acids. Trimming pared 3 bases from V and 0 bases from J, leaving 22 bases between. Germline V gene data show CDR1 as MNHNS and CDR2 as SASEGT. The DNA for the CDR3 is TGTGCCAGCAGTGAGGTTTCGCCTCTCCCGTCCTCTAGCACAGATACGCAGTATTTT. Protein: CASSEVSPLPSSSTDTQYF.

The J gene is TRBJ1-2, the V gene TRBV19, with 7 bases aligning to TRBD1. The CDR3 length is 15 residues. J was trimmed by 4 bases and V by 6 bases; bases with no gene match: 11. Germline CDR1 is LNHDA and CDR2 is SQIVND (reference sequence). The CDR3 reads CASSPDTGEGYGYTF. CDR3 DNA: TGTGCCAGTAGCCCCGACACAGGGGAAGGCTATGGCTACACCTTC. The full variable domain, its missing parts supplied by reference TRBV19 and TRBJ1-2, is DGGITQSPKYLFRKEGQNVTLSCEQNLNHDAMYWYRQDPGQGLRLIYYSQIVNDFQKGDIAEGYSVSREKKESFPLTVTSAQKNPTAFYLCASSPDTGEGYGYTFGSGTRLTVV.

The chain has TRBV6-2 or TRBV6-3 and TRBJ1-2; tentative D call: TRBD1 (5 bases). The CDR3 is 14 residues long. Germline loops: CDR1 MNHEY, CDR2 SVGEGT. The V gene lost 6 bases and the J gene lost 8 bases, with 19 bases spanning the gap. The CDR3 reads CASSRAGTGGGYTF. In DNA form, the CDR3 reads TGTGCCAGCAGCCGAGCCGGGACTGGCGGGGGCTACACCTTC.

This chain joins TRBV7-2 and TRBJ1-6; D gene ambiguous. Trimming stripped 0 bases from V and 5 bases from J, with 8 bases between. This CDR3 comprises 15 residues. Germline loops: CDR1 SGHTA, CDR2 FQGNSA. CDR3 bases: TGTGCCAGCAGCTTAGCGGGCGGGAATAATTCACCCCTCCACTTT. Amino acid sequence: CASSLAGGNNSPLHF.

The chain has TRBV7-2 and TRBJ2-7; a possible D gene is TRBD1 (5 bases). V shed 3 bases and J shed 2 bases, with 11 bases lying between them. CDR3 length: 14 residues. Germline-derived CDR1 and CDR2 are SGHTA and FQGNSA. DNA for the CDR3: TGTGCCAGCAGCTTGTGGGTAGGGGCCTACGAGCAGTACTTC. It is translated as CASSLWVGAYEQYF.

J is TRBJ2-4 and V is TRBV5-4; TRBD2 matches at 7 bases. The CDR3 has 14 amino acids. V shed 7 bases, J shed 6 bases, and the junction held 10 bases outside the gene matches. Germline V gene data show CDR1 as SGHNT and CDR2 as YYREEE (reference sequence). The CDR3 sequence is CASGPGRGVNIQYF. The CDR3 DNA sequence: TGTGCCAGCGGGCCGGGCCGGGGGGTAAACATTCAGTACTTC.

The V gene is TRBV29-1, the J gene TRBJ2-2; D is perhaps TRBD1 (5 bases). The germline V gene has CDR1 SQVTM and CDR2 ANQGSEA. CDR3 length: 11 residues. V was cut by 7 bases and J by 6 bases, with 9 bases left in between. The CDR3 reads CSAWGAGELFF. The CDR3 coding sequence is TGCAGCGCCTGGGGCGCCGGGGAGCTGTTTTTT.

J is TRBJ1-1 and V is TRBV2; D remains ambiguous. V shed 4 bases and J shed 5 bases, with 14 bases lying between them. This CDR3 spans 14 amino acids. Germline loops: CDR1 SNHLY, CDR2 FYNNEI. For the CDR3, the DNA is TGTGCCAGCAGTGTGGAGGGAGGGAGAACTGAAGCTTTCTTT. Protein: CASSVEGGRTEAFF. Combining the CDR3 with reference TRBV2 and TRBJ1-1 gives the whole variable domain EPEVTQTPSHQVTQMGQEVILRCVPISNHLYFYWYRQILGQKVEFLVSFYNNEISEKSEIFDDQFSVERPDGSNFTLKIRSTKLEDSAMYFCASSVEGGRTEAFFGQGTRLTVV.

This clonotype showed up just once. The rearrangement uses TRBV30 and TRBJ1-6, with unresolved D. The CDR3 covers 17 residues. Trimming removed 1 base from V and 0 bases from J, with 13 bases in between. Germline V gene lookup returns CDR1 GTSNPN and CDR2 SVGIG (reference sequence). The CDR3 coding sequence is TGTGCCTGGAGTGAAGAAGCGCTAATCTCCTATAATTCACCCCTCCACTTT. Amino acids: CAWSEEALISYNSPLHF. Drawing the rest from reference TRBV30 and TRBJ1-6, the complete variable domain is SQTIHQWPATLVQPVGSPLSLECTVEGTSNPNLYWYRQAAGRGLQLLFYSVGIGQISSEVPQNLSASRPQDRQFILSSKKLLLSDSGFYLCAWSEEALISYNSPLHFGNGTRLTVT.

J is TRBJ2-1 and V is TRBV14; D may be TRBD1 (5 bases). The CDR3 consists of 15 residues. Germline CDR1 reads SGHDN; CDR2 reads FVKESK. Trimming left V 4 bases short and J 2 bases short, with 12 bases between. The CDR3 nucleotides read TGTGCCAGCAGCCCCAGGGTTGGCGCCTACAATGAGCAGTTCTTC. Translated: CASSPRVGAYNEQFF.

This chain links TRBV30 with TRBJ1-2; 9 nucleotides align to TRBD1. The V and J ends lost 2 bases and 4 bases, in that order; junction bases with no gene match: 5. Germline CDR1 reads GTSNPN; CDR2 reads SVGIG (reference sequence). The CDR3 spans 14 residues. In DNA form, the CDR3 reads TGTGCCTGGAGTCGGGACAGGGAGGCCTATGGCTACACCTTC. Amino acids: CAWSRDREAYGYTF.

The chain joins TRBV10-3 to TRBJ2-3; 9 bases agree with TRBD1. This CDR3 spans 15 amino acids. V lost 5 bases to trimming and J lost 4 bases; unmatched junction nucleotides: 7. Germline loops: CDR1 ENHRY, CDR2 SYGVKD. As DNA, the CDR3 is TGTGCCATCAGTTTACAGGGGGCTCGGGCAGATACGCAGTATTTT. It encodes CAISLQGARADTQYF.

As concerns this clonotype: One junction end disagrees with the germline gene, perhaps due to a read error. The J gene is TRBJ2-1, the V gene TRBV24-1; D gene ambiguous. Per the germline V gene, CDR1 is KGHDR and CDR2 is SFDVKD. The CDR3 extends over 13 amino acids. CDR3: CATSDGSRDERFF. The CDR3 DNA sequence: TGTGCCACCAGTGACGGGTCGCGCGATGAGCGGTTCTTC.

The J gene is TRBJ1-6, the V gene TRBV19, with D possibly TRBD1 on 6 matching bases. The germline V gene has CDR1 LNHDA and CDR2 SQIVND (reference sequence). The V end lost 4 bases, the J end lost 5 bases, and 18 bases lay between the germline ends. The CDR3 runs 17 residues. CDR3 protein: CASSSRRGASNNSPLHF. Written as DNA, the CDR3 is TGTGCCAGTAGTAGTCGCCGGGGGGCTAGTAATAATTCACCCCTCCACTTT.

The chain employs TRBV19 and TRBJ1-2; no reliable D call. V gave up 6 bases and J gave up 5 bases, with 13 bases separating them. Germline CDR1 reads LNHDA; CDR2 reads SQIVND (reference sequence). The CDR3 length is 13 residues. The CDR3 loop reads CASSTLAGYGYTF. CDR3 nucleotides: TGTGCCAGTAGCACTCTGGCGGGGTATGGCTACACCTTC.